Listed below are T cell receptor beta chains from one sample, sequenced in a study of early T cells in non-severe SARS-CoV-2 infection. In TCRdb, the 5' RACE reads were re-called with MiXCR into one record per CDR3 protein. The table lists under 85,000 distinct CDR3 sequences, around 10% of them singletons. Sequencing used whole blood, obtained at baseline. The receptors originated from an adult who was a healthcare worker with PCR-confirmed SARS-CoV-2 infection or an uninfected control (not recorded which). CDR3s include the opening cysteine and the closing phenylalanine or tryptophan. The size field is filled for only some rows; it gives once, few, many or a size class.

few TRBV20-1 CSARVPRRGGYEQYF
few TRBV20-1 CSARASGTGSGYEQYF
few TRBV6-2/TRBV6-3 CASQNRGKPNTGELFF
many TRBV4-3 CASSQDLHQPQHF
many TRBV21-1 CASSSSGAHFEAFF
few TRBV10-1 CASLKSTGASSYNEQFF
few TRBV6-5 CAARGLHTGELFF
many TRBV2 CASSGQVNTEAFF
few TRBV12-3/TRBV12-4 CASSLGFLSDEQFF
NA TRBV19 CASSAPRPGNTIYF
few TRBV5-1 CASSPGGGGRNTEAFF
NA TRBV5-4 CASSLELAGGPHEQYF
NA TRBV4-1 CASSRIPENTEAFF
many TRBV12-3/TRBV12-4 CASKSGSSYNEQFF
many TRBV18 CASSLPGSPLKNTEAFF
many TRBV7-9 CASSLEAPYNEQFF
many TRBV6-1 CASSEPGYEQYF
few TRBV30 CAWTPGIHEQYF
NA TRBV19 CASSLRVSETQYF
few TRBV6-1 CASNRGWNEQFF
NA TRBV6-5 CASSRTARTYEQYF
NA TRBV18 CASSPPSAYEQYF
NA TRBV10-3 CAISEGTPRVEAFF
many TRBV7-2 CASSFSPSGGTEYF
few TRBV27 CASSQDYNTEAFF
NA TRBV29-1 CSATGDSGNTIYF
many TRBV7-9 CASSLEGTSYNEQFF
NA TRBV7-6 CASSLWWGSSIGYEQFF
NA TRBV7-2 CASSLGGGFFNEQFF
NA TRBV29-1 CSVEMQDRDEQYF
many TRBV5-1 CASSPGAGVQGGEKLFF
many TRBV7-9 CASSSPPGGSDTQYF
NA TRBV9 CASSVVGAANEKLFF
few TRBV6-6 CASTDTTTNEKLFF
NA TRBV12-3/TRBV12-4 CASSPQGGYAEAFF
NA TRBV5-6 CASSLKRGHAAFF
NA TRBV20-1 CSARAGHYEQYF
many TRBV6-1 CARPLTGQITGNTIYF
NA TRBV9 CASSAIQGTNSPLHF
NA TRBV24-1 CATSDRDRNQPQHF
NA TRBV7-9 CASMEEPQHF
NA TRBV6-2/TRBV6-3 CASSSPGLAVTDTQYF
NA TRBV11-3 CASRRSGSDTQYF
once TRBV6-1 CASSDTAGLAKNIQYF
many TRBV29-1 CSPGTGETQYF
many TRBV3-1 CASSQASPRSRGNTIYF
many TRBV11-3 CASSLDPNYGYTF
NA TRBV20-1 CSASFGNTIYF
many TRBV20-1 CSARDQRGGTQYF
many TRBV7-9 CASSLDWTDYGYTF